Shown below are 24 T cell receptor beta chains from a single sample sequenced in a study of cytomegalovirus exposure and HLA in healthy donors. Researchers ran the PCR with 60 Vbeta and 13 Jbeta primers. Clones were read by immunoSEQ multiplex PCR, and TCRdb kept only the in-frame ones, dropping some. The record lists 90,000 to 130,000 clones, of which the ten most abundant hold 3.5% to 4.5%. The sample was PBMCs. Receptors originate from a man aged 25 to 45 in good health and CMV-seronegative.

The CDR3 sequence is CATRTELFEKLFF. DNA for the CDR3: TGTGCCACCAGGACAGAACTCTTTGAAAAACTGTTTTTT. This chain uses TRBV28 with TRBJ1-4; TRBD1 is a possible D gene (6 bases). Germline values: CDR1 MDHEN, CDR2 SYDVKM. Trimming left V 10 bases short and J 7 bases short, with 16 bases between. The CDR3 runs 13 residues. Filled out from reference TRBV28 and TRBJ1-4, the complete variable domain reads DVKVTQSSRYLVKRTGEKVFLECVQDMDHENMFWYRQDPGLGLRLIYFSYDVKMKEKGDIPEGYSVSREKKERFSLILESASTNQTSMYLCATRTELFEKLFFGSGTQLSVL.

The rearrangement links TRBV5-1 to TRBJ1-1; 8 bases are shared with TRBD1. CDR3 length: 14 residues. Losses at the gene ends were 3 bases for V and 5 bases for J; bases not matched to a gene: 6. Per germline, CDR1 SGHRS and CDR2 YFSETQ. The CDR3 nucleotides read TGCGCCAGCAGCTCCGACAGGGGTGGGACTGAAGCTTTCTTT. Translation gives CASSSDRGGTEAFF.

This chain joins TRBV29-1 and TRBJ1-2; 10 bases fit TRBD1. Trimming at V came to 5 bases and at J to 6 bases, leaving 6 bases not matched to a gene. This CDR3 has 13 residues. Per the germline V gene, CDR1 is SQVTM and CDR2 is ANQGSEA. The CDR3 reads CSVLDRGFDGYTF. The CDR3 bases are TGCAGCGTTCTGGACAGGGGGTTCGATGGCTACACCTTC.

Written as DNA, the CDR3 is TGTGCCAGCAGCTTAGAGGCAGGGGGTGGAGAGACCCAGTACTTC. It encodes CASSLEAGGGETQYF. The chain recombines TRBV11-1 with TRBJ2-5; 7 positions match TRBD1. The V gene's germline CDR1 is SGHAT and CDR2 FQDESV (reference sequence). Trimming removed 1 base from V and 4 bases from J; junction bases left unmatched: 6. The CDR3 covers 15 residues.

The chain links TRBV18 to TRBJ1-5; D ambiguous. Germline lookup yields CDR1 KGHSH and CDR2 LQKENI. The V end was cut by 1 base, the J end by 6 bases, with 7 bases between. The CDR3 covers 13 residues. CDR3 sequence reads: CASSPHIGQPQHF. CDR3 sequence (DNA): TGTGCCAGCTCACCACACATTGGTCAGCCCCAGCATTTT. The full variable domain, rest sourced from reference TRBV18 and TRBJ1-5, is NAGVMQNPRHLVRRRGQEARLRCSPMKGHSHVYWYRQLPEEGLKFMVYLQKENIIDESGMPKERFSAEFPKEGPSILRIQQVVRGDSAAYFCASSPHIGQPQHFGDGTRLSIL.

The CDR3 protein is CASTQGGEAFF. The CDR3 DNA sequence: TGTGCCAGCACCCAGGGTGGGGAAGCTTTCTTT. V gene TRBV6-5 combines with J gene TRBJ1-1, with D tentatively TRBD1 (5 bases). Trimming stripped 7 bases from V and 8 bases from J, with 11 bases between. Germline assignment: CDR1 MNHEY and CDR2 SVGAGI. This CDR3 spans 11 amino acids.

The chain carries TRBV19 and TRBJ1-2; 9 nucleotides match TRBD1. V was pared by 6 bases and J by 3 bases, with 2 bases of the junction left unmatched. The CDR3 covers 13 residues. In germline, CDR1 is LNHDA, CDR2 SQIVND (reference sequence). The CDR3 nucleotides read TGTGCCAGTAGGGACAGGGGATACTATGGCTACACCTTC. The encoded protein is CASRDRGYYGYTF.

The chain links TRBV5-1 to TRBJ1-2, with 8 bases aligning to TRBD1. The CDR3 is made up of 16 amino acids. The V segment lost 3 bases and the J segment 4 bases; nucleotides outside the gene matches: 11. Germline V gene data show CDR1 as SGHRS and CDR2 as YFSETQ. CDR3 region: CASSSDPRGPAYGYTF. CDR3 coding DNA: TGCGCCAGCAGCTCCGATCCCAGGGGGCCGGCCTATGGCTACACCTTC. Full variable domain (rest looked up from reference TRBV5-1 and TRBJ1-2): KAGVTQTPRYLIKTRGQQVTLSCSPISGHRSVSWYQQTPGQGLQFLFEYFSETQRNKGNFPGRFSGRQFSNSRSEMNVSTLELGDSALYLCASSSDPRGPAYGYTFGSGTRLTVV.

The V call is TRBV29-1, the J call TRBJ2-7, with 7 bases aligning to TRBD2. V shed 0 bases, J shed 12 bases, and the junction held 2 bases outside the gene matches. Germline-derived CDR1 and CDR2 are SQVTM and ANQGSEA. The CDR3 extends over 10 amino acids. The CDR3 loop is CSVEEGGGYF. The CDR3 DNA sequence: TGCAGCGTTGAAGAGGGCGGGGGGTACTTC.

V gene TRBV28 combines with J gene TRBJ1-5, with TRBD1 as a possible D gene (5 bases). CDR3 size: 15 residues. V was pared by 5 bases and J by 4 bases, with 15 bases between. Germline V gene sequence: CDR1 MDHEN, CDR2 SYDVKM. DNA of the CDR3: TGTGCCAGCAGTCCCCACATGGGGGGAAATCAGCCCCAGCATTTT. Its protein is CASSPHMGGNQPQHF.

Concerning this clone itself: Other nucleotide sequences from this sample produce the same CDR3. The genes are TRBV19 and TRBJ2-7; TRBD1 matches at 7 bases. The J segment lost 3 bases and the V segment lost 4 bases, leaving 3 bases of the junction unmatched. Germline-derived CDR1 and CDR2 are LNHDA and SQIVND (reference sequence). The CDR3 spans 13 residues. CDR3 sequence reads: CASSNRGGYEQYF. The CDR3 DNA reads TGTGCCAGTAGTAACAGGGGCGGCTACGAGCAGTACTTC.

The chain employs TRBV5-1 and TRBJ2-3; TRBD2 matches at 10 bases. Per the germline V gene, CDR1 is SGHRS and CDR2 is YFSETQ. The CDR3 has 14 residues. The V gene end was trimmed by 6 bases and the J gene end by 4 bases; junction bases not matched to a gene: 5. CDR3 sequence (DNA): TGCGCCAGCATGAGGCTAGCGGGGGCAGATACGCAGTATTTT. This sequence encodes CASMRLAGADTQYF. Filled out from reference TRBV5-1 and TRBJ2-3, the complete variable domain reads KAGVTQTPRYLIKTRGQQVTLSCSPISGHRSVSWYQQTPGQGLQFLFEYFSETQRNKGNFPGRFSGRQFSNSRSEMNVSTLELGDSALYLCASMRLAGADTQYFGPGTRLTVL.

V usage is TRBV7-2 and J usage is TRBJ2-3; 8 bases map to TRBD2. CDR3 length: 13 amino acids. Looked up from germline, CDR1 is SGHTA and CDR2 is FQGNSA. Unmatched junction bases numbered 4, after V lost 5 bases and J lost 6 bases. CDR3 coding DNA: TGTGCCAGCAGCCGGGAGGGCGTGGATACGCAGTATTTT. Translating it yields CASSREGVDTQYF.

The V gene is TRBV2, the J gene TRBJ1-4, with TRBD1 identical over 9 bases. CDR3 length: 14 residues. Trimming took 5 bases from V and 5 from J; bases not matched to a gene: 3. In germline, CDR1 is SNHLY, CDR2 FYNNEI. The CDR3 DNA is TGTGCCAGCAGTACGACAGGGGGGAATGAAAAACTGTTTTTT. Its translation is CASSTTGGNEKLFF.

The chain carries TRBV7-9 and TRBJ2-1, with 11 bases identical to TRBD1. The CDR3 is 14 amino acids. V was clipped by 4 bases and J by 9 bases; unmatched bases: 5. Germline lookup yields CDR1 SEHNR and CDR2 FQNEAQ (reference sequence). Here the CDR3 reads CASSSRTGGGEQFF. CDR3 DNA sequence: TGTGCCAGCAGCTCCAGGACAGGGGGCGGTGAGCAGTTCTTC.

The CDR3 loop reads CASSWTGGEEKLFF. The CDR3 coding sequence is TGTGCCAGCTCGTGGACAGGGGGCGAAGAAAAACTGTTTTTT. The chain links TRBV25-1 to TRBJ1-4, with 11 bases lining up with TRBD1. CDR3 size: 14 residues. J lost 8 bases, V lost 8 bases, and 7 bases had no gene match. Germline values: CDR1 MGHDK, CDR2 SYGVNS.

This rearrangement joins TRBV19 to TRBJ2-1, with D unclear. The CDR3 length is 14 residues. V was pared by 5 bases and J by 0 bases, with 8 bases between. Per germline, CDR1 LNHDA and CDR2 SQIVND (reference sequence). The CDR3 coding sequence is TGTGCCAGTAGTCAGAAGTCCTCCTACAATGAGCAGTTCTTC. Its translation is CASSQKSSYNEQFF.

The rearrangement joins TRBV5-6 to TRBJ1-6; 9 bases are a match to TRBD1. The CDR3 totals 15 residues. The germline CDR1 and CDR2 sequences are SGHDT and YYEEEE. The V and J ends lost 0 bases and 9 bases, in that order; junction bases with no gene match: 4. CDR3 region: CASSLEDRGGSPLHF. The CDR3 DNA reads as TGTGCCAGCAGCTTGGAGGACAGGGGAGGTTCACCCCTCCACTTT. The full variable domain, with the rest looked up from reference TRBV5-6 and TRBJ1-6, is DAGVTQSPTHLIKTRGQQVTLRCSPKSGHDTVSWYQQALGQGPQFIFQYYEEEERQRGNFPDRFSGHQFPNYSSELNVNALLLGDSALYLCASSLEDRGGSPLHFGNGTRLTVT.

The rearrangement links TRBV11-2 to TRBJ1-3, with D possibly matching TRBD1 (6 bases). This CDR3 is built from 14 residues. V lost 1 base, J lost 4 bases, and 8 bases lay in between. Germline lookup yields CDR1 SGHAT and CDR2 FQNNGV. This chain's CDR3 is CASSLGTGGNTIYF. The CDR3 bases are TGTGCCAGCAGCTTAGGTACAGGGGGAAACACCATATATTTT.

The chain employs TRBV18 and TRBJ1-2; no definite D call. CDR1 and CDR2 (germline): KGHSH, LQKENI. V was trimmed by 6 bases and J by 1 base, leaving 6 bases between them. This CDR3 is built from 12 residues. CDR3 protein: CASSQVNYGYTF. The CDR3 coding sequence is TGTGCCAGCTCTCAGGTTAACTATGGCTACACCTTC.

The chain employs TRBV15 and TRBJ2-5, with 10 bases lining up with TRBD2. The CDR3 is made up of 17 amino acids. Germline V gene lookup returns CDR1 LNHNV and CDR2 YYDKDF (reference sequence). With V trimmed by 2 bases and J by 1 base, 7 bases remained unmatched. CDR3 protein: CATSRRVSGGFQETQYF. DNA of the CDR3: TGTGCCACCAGCAGACGGGTTAGCGGGGGGTTCCAAGAGACCCAGTACTTC. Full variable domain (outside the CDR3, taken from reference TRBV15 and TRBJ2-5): DAMVIQNPRYQVTQFGKPVTLSCSQTLNHNVMYWYQQKSSQAPKLLFHYYDKDFNNEADTPDNFQSRRPNTSFCFLDIRSPGLGDTAMYLCATSRRVSGGFQETQYFGPGTRLLVL.

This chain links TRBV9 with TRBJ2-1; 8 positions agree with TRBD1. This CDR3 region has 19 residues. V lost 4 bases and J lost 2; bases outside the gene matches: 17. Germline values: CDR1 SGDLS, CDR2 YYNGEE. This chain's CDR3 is CASSNPGQERSGAYNEQFF. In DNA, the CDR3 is TGTGCCAGCAGCAACCCGGGACAGGAAAGGAGTGGGGCCTACAATGAGCAGTTCTTC.

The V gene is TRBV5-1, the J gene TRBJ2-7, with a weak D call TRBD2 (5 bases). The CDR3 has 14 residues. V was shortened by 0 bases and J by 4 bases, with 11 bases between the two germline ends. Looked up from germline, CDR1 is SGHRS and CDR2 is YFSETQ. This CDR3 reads CASSLAGDPYEQYF. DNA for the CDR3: TGCGCCAGCAGCTTGGCCGGGGATCCGTACGAGCAGTACTTC. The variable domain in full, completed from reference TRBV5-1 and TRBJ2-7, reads KAGVTQTPRYLIKTRGQQVTLSCSPISGHRSVSWYQQTPGQGLQFLFEYFSETQRNKGNFPGRFSGRQFSNSRSEMNVSTLELGDSALYLCASSLAGDPYEQYFGPGTRLTVT.

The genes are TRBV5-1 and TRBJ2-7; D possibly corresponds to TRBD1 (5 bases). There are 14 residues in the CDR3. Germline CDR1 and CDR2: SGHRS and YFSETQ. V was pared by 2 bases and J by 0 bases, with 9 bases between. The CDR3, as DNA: TGCGCCAGCAGCTTTCAAGGGGACTCCTACGAGCAGTACTTC. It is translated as CASSFQGDSYEQYF.